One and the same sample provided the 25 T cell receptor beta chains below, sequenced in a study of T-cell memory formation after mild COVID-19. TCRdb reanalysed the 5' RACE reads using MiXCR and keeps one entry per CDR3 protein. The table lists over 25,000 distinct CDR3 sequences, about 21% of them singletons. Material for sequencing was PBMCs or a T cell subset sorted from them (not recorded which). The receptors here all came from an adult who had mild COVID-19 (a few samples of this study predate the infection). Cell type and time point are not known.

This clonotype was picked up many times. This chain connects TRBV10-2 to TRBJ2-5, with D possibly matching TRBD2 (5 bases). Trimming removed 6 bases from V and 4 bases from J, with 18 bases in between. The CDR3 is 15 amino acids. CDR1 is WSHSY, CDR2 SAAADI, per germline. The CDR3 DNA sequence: TGCGCCAGCAGAAGGGATCTAGCCTCGTTAGAGACCCAGTACTTC. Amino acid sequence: CASRRDLASLETQYF.

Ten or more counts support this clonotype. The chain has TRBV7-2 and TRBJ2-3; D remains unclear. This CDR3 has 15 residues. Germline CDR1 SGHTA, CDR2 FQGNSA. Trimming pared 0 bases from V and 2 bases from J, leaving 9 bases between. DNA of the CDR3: TGTGCCAGCAGCTTAGCGCTGACATACACAGATACGCAGTATTTT. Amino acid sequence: CASSLALTYTDTQYF.

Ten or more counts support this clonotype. CDR3 protein: CASSSDSGNTIYF. Written as DNA, the CDR3 is TGTGCCAGCTCGTCAGACTCTGGAAACACCATATATTTT. This sequence joins TRBV18 and TRBJ1-3; D unresolved. Per germline, CDR1 KGHSH and CDR2 LQKENI. The CDR3 is made up of 13 amino acids. Trimming took off 6 bases at V and 0 bases at J, with 6 bases between the two ends.

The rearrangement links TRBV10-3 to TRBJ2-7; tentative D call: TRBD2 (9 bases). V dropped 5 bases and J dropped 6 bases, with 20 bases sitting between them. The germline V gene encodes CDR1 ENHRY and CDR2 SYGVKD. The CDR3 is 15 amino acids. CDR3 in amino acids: CAISQSSGTGFEQYF. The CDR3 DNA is TGTGCCATCAGTCAATCTAGCGGGACAGGATTCGAGCAGTACTTC.

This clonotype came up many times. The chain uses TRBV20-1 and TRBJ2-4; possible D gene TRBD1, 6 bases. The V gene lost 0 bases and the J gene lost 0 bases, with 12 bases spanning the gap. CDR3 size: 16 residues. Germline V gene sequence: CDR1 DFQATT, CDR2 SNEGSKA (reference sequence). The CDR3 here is CSARDYHRVAKNIQYF. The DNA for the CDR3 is TGCAGTGCTAGAGACTATCACAGGGTAGCCAAAAACATTCAGTACTTC.

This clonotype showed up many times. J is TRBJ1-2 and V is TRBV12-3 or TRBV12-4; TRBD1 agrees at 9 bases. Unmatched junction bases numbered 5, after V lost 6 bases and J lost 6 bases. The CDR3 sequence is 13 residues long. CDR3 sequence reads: CASRQTGGHGYTF. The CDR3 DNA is TGTGCCAGCAGACAAACAGGGGGCCATGGCTACACCTTC.

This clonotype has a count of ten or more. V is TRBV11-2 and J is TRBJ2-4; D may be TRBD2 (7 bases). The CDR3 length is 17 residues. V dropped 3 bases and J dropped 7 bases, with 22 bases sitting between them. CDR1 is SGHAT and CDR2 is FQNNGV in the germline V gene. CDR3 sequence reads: CASSFTMGGPKLNIQYF. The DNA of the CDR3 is TGTGCCAGCAGCTTCACCATGGGGGGGCCGAAGTTGAACATTCAGTACTTC.

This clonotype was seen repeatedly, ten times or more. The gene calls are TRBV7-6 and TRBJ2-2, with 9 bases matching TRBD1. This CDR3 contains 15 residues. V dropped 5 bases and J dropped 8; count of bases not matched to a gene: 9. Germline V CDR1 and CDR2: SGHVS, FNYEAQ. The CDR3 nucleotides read TGTGCCAGCAGCCAGGGACAGGGCAAAACGGGGGAGCTGTTTTTT. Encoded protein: CASSQGQGKTGELFF.

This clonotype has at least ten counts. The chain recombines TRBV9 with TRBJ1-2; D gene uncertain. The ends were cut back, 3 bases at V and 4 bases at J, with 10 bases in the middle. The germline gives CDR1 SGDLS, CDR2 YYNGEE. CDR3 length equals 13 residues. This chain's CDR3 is CASSGDPGYGYTF. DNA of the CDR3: TGTGCCAGCAGCGGTGACCCGGGCTATGGCTACACCTTC.

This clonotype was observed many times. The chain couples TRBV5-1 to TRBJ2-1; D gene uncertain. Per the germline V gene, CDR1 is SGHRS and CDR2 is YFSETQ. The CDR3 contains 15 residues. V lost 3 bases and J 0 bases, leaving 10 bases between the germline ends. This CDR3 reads CASSYQTSSYNEQFF. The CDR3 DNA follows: TGCGCCAGCAGCTACCAGACCAGCTCCTACAATGAGCAGTTCTTC.

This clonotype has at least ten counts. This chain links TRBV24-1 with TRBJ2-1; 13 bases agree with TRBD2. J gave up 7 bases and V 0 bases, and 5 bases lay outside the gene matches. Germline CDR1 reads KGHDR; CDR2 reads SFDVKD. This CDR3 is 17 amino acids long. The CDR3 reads CATSDLELAGGQNEQFF. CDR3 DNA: TGTGCCACCAGTGATTTGGAACTAGCGGGGGGGCAGAATGAGCAGTTCTTC.

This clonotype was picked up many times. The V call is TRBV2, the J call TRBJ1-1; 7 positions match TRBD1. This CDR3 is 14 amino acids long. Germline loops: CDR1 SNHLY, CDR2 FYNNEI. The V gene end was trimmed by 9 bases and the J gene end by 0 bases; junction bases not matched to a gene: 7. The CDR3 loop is CASEGQLVNTEAFF. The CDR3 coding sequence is TGTGCCAGTGAGGGACAGCTAGTGAACACTGAAGCTTTCTTT.

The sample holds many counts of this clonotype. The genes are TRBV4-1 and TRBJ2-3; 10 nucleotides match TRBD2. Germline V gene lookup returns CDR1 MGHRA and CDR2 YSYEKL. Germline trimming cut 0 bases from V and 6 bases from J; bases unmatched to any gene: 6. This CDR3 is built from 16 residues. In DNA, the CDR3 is TGCGCCAGCAGCCAAGACTCGGCTAGCGGGAGTGATACGCAGTATTTT. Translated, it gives CASSQDSASGSDTQYF.

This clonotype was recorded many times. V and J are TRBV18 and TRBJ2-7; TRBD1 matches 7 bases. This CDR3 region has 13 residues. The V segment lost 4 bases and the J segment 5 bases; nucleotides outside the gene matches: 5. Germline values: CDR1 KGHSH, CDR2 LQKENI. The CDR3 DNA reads TGTGCCAGCTCACAAACCAGGGGGAACGAGCAGTACTTC. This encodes CASSQTRGNEQYF.

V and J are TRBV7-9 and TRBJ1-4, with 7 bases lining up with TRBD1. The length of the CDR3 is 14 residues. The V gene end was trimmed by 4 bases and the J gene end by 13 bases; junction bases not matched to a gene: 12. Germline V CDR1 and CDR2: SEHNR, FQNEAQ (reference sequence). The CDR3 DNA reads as TGTGCCAGCAGCTCGCCCACTCGGTCAGGGGGACTGTTTTTT. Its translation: CASSSPTRSGGLFF.

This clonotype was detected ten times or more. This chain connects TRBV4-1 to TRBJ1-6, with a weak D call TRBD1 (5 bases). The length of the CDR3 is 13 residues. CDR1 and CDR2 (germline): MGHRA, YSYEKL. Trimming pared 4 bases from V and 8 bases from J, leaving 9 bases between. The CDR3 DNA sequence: TGCGCCAGCAGCCCGGACAATCATTCACCCCTCCACTTT. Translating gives CASSPDNHSPLHF.

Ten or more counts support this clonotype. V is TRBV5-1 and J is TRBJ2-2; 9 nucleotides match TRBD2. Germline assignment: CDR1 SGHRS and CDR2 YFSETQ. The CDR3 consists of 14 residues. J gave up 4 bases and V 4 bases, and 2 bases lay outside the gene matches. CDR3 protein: CASSLRGGTGELFF. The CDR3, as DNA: TGCGCCAGCAGCCTGCGGGGGGGCACCGGGGAGCTGTTTTTT.

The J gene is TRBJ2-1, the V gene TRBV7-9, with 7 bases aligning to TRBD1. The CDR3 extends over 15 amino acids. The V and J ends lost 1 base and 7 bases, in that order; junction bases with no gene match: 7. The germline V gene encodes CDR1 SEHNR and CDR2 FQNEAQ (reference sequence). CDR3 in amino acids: CASSLGLTGPNEQFF. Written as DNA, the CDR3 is TGTGCCAGCAGCTTAGGTCTGACAGGGCCAAATGAGCAGTTCTTC.

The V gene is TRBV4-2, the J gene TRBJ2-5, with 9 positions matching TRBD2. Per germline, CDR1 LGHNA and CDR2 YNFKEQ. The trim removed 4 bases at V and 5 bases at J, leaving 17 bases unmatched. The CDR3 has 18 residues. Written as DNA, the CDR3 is TGTGCCAGCAGCCTCTACCCGCGACTGGCGGGGGGGATGGAGACCCAGTACTTC. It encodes CASSLYPRLAGGMETQYF.

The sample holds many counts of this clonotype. Here the CDR3 reads CASSHRRLYF. The CDR3 nucleotides are TGTGCCAGCAGCCACCGCCGCCTGTACTTC. The V and J genes are TRBV14 and TRBJ2-5, with D hard to call. The CDR3 is 10 amino acids. Germline-derived CDR1 and CDR2 are SGHDN and FVKESK. Trimming took off 3 bases at V and 13 bases at J, with 9 bases between the two ends.

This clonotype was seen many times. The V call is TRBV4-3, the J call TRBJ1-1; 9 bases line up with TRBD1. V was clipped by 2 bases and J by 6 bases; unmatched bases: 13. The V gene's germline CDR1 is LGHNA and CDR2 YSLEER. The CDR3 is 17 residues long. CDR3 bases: TGCGCCAGCAGCCAATCGCCTCCGGGACAGGGTAACTCTGAAGCTTTCTTT. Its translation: CASSQSPPGQGNSEAFF.

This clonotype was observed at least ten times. The CDR3 here is CASSFGVNTGELFF. CDR3 sequence (DNA): TGTGCCAGCAGCTTCGGGGTAAACACCGGGGAGCTGTTTTTT. J is TRBJ2-2 and V is TRBV7-2; D possibly corresponds to TRBD2 (5 bases). This CDR3 contains 14 residues. V lost 3 bases and J 2 bases, leaving 7 bases between the germline ends. From germline, CDR1 is SGHTA and CDR2 FQGNSA.

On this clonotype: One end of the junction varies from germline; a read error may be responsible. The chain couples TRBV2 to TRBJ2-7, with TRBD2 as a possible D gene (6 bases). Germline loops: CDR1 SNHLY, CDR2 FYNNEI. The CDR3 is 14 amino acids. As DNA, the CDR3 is TGTGCCAGCAGGGAAGCCGGGAGCACCTACGAGCAGTACTTC. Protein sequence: CASREAGSTYEQYF.

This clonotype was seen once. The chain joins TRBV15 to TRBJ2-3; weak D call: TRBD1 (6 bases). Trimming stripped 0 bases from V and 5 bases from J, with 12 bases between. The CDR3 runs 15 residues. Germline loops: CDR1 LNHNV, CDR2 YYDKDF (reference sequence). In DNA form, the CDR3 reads TGTGCCACCAGCAGAGATGAGGGGGTGGAAGATACGCAGTATTTT. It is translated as CATSRDEGVEDTQYF.

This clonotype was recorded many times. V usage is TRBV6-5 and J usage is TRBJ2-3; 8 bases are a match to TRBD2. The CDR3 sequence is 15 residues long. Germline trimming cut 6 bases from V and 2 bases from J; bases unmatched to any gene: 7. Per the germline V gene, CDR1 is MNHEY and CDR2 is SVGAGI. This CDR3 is CASRHSGGLTDTQYF. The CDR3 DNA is TGTGCCAGCAGACACAGCGGGGGCCTCACAGATACGCAGTATTTT.